Listed below are T cell receptor beta chains from one sample, sequenced in a study of beta chain features in type 1 diabetes. Profiled with immunoSEQ multiplex PCR; TCRdb holds only in-frame clones, not every one. The table shows some 150,000 clones, with approximately 13% occurring only once. The material sequenced was central memory CD4+ T cells from blood. The receptors shown here come from a man aged 18 to 29 with type 1 diabetes. Both conserved end residues are part of each CDR3. A D gene is named only where the DNA matches it firmly. Clone size is stated in some rows and not others, as once, few, many or a class when expanded.

D gene	V gene	clone size	J gene	CDR3 protein	CDR3 DNA
TRBD1	TRBV2	.	TRBJ1-2	CASNTGTGVGGYTF	TGTGCCAGCAACACTGGGACAGGGGTTGGTGGCTACACCTTC
.	TRBV7-2	.	TRBJ2-5	CASSLGGAGQETQYF	TGTGCCAGCAGCTTAGGTGGGGCAGGCCAAGAGACCCAGTACTTC
.	TRBV9	.	TRBJ2-3	CASSVAGDTQYF	TGTGCCAGCAGCGTAGCTGGAGATACGCAGTATTTT
.	TRBV27	few	TRBJ1-6	CASSLSSGKGAASPLHF	TGTGCCAGCAGTTTATCGTCAGGGAAAGGGGCCGCGTCACCCCTCCACTTT
TRBD2	TRBV13	few	TRBJ2-1	CASSLPLAGSNEQFF	TGTGCCAGCAGCTTACCTCTAGCGGGGTCAAATGAGCAGTTCTTC
.	TRBV7-3	.	TRBJ2-2	CASSFYSSNTGELFF	TGTGCCAGCAGCTTTTACAGTTCGAACACCGGGGAGCTGTTTTTT
TRBD1	TRBV29-1	few	TRBJ1-1	CSVGQGASNTEAFF	TGCAGCGTTGGACAGGGGGCCTCGAACACTGAAGCTTTCTTT
.	TRBV7-9	.	TRBJ2-5	CASSPAWVGIQETQYF	TGTGCCAGCAGCCCAGCGTGGGTGGGGATTCAAGAGACCCAGTACTTC
.	TRBV18	.	TRBJ2-6	CASAPGRSGANVLTF	TGTGCCAGCGCACCGGGGCGCTCTGGGGCCAACGTCCTGACTTTC
.	TRBV11-2	.	TRBJ1-1	CASSLTDTEAFF	TGTGCCAGCAGCTTAACCGACACTGAAGCTTTCTTT
.	TRBV18	.	TRBJ1-1	CASSRIEGVGENTEAFF	TGTGCCAGCTCACGAATCGAGGGAGTCGGGGAGAACACTGAAGCTTTCTTT
.	TRBV30	many	TRBJ2-5	CAWIGGALQETQYF	TGTGCCTGGATTGGCGGGGCCCTCCAAGAGACCCAGTACTTC
.	TRBV28	.	TRBJ1-3	CASSGGTLGNTIYF	TGTGCCAGCAGCGGAGGGACGTTAGGAAACACCATATATTTT
.	TRBV5-6	.	TRBJ2-3	CASSLRGVEDTDTQYF	TGTGCCAGCAGCTTGAGGGGGGTAGAAGACACAGATACGCAGTATTTT
TRBD1	TRBV7-8	many	TRBJ2-7	CASRRPGQGFDEQYF	TGTGCCAGCAGACGGCCGGGACAGGGATTCGACGAGCAGTACTTC
.	TRBV9	.	TRBJ1-2	CASSVGGAAGNYGYTF	TGTGCCAGCAGCGTAGGAGGAGCAGCTGGTAACTATGGCTACACCTTC
TRBD1	TRBV5-8	few	TRBJ2-5	CASSLGQGGETQYF	TGTGCCAGCAGCTTAGGACAGGGAGGCGAGACCCAGTACTTC
TRBD1	TRBV6-6	few	TRBJ2-7	CASSYSGTGRDEQYF	TGTGCCAGCAGTTACTCGGGGACAGGGCGAGACGAGCAGTACTTC
.	TRBV11-1	many	TRBJ2-3	CASSLGGQGAMNTDTQYF	TGTGCCAGCAGCTTAGGAGGACAAGGGGCGATGAACACAGATACGCAGTATTTT
TRBD1	TRBV7-2	few	TRBJ1-5	CASSPRDRVANQPQHF	TGTGCCAGCAGCCCCCGGGACAGGGTCGCCAATCAGCCCCAGCATTTT
.	TRBV18	.	TRBJ2-2	CASSPPGDTGELFF	TGTGCCAGCTCACCACCGGGGGACACCGGGGAGCTGTTTTTT
TRBD2	TRBV2	.	TRBJ2-5	CASSAGTSGQETQYF	TGTGCCAGCAGCGCCGGGACTAGCGGGCAAGAGACCCAGTACTTC
.	TRBV30	.	TRBJ1-4	CALSVAEKLFF	TGTGCCTTGAGTGTAGCTGAAAAACTGTTTTTT
.	TRBV5-1	few	TRBJ2-5	CASSKGVLETQYF	TGCGCCAGCAGCAAGGGGGTGCTGGAGACCCAGTACTTC
.	TRBV7-9	few	TRBJ1-3	CASSLAADSGNTIYF	TGTGCCAGCAGCTTAGCGGCGGATTCTGGAAACACCATATATTTT
.	TRBV7-2	.	TRBJ2-3	CASSSEQLKLTDTQYF	TGTGCCAGCAGCTCTGAACAACTAAAACTCACAGATACGCAGTATTTT
.	TRBV13	.	TRBJ1-4	CASSLGHNEKLFF	TGTGCCAGCAGCTTAGGCCATAATGAAAAACTGTTTTTT
TRBD1	TRBV18	few	TRBJ2-2	CASGGQGSNTGELFF	TGTGCCAGCGGGGGACAGGGATCGAACACCGGGGAGCTGTTTTTT
.	TRBV6-5	many	TRBJ2-3	CASSSGFLADTQYF	TGTGCCAGCAGCTCGGGGTTCTTGGCAGATACGCAGTATTTT
TRBD2	TRBV5-4	.	TRBJ2-7	CASSLPGLATYEQYF	TGTGCCAGCAGCTTACCGGGACTAGCGACTTACGAGCAGTACTTC
.	TRBV5-6	.	TRBJ1-6	CASSLEPGYNSPLHF	TGTGCCAGCAGCTTGGAACCAGGGTATAATTCACCCCTCCACTTT
.	TRBV13	many	TRBJ1-6	CASSARGSNSPLHF	TGTGCCAGCAGCGCCCGGGGATCTAATTCACCCCTCCACTTT
.	TRBV19	few	TRBJ1-1	CASSTTGTVKAFF	TGTGCCAGTAGTACAACAGGGACCGTCAAAGCTTTCTTT
.	TRBV5-1	few	TRBJ2-3	CASSLGPQTDTQYF	TGCGCCAGCAGCTTGGGGCCGCAAACAGATACGCAGTATTTT
.	TRBV30	few	TRBJ1-5	CAWSERGNQPQHF	TGTGCCTGGAGTGAAAGGGGGAATCAGCCCCAGCATTTT
.	TRBV16	many	TRBJ2-7	CASSQSGSSYEQYF	TGTGCCAGCAGCCAATCCGGCAGCTCCTACGAGCAGTACTTC